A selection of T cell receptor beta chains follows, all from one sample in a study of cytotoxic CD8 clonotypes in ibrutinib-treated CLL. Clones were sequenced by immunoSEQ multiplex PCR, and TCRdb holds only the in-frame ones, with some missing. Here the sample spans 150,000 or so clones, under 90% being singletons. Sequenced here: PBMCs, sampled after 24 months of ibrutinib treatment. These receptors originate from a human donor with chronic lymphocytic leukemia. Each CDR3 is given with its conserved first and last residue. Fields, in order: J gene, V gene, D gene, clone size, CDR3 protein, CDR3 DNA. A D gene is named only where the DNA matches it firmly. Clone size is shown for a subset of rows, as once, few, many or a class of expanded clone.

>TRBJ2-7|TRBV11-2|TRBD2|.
CASSLLSGGASYEQYF
TGTGCCAGCAGCTTATTAAGCGGGGGGGCCTCATACGAGCAGTACTTC
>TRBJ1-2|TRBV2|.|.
CASRVLGHYGYTF
TGTGCCAGCAGAGTTCTGGGACACTATGGCTACACCTTC
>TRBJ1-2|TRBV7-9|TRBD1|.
CASSLGAGTVYGYTF
TGTGCCAGCAGCTTAGGGGCCGGGACAGTGTATGGCTACACCTTC
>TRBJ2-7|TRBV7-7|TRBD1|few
CASSLGDRNSYEQYF
TGTGCTAGCAGCTTAGGGGACAGGAACTCCTACGAGCAGTACTTC
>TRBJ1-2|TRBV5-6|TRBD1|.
CASSKTGEPNYGYTF
TGTGCCAGCAGCAAGACAGGGGAACCTAACTATGGCTACACCTTC
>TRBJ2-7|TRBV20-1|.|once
CSARATYEQYF
TGCAGTGCTAGAGCCACCTACGAGCAGTACTTC
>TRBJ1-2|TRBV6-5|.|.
CASSYHGYGYTF
TGTGCCAGCAGTTATCATGGCTATGGCTACACCTTC
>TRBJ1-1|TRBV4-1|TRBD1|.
CASSQDRGRGTEAFF
TGCGCCAGCAGCCAAGACAGGGGGCGCGGCACTGAAGCTTTCTTT
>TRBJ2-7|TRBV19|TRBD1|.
CASTRGAGGYEQYF
TGTGCCAGTACCCGAGGGGCAGGGGGCTACGAGCAGTACTTC
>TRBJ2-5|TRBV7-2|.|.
CASSLPQETQYF
TGTGCCAGCAGTCTCCCACAAGAGACCCAGTACTTC
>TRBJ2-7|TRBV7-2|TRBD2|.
CASSLVEGLTNYEQYF
TGTGCCAGCAGCTTAGTAGAGGGACTAACGAACTACGAGCAGTACTTC
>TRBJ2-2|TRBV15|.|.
CATSRGAGELFF
TGTGCCACCAGCAGAGGTGCCGGGGAGCTGTTTTTT
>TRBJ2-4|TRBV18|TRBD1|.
CASSLDRDQNIQYF
TGTGCCAGCTCACTAGACAGGGATCAAAACATTCAGTACTTC
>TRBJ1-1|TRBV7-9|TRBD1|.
CASSLTGGNTEAFF
TGTGCCAGCAGCTTAACAGGGGGAAACACTGAAGCTTTCTTT
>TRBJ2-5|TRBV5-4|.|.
CASSLAGSGETQYF
TGTGCCAGCAGCTTGGCAGGAAGCGGAGAGACCCAGTACTTC
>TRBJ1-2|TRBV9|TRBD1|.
CASSAGQGEVGYTF
TGTGCCAGCAGCGCCGGACAGGGGGAGGTGGGCTACACCTTC
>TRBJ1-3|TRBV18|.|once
CASTRLSGNTIYF
TGTGCCAGCACAAGACTCTCTGGAAACACCATATATTTT
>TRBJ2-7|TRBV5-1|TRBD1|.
CASSRGRYEQYF
TGCGCCAGCAGCAGGGGGCGTTACGAGCAGTACTTC
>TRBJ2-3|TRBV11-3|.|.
CASSLGVPDTQYF
TGTGCCAGCAGCTTAGGGGTACCAGATACGCAGTATTTT
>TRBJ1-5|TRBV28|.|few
CASRWGQSNQPQHF
TGTGCCAGCAGATGGGGACAAAGCAATCAGCCCCAGCATTTT
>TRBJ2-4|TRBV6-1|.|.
CASSDLAKNIQYF
TGTGCCAGCAGTGACCTAGCCAAAAACATTCAGTACTTC
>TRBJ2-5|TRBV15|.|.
CATSGLRETQYF
TGTGCCACCTCAGGGTTGAGAGAGACCCAGTACTTC
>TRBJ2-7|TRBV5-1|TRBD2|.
CASSLTVVAGNEQYF
TGCGCCAGCAGCTTGACCGTGGTAGCGGGAAACGAGCAGTACTTC
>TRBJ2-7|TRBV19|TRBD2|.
CASTPSGAPSYEQYF
TGTGCCAGTACACCCAGCGGGGCCCCCTCCTACGAGCAGTACTTC
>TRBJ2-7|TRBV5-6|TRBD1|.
CASTLDPRGREQYF
TGTGCCAGCACATTAGACCCCAGGGGGCGCGAGCAGTACTTC
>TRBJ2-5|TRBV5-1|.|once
CASSLAGDSQETQYF
TGCGCCAGCAGCTTGGCCGGGGACTCCCAAGAGACCCAGTACTTC
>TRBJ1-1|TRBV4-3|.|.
CASSQDGPNTEAFF
TGCGCCAGCAGCCAAGATGGCCCGAACACTGAAGCTTTCTTT
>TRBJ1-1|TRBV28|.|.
CASRVMDLNTEAFF
TGTGCCAGCAGAGTTATGGACCTAAACACTGAAGCTTTCTTT
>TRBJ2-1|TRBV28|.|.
CASSLTSTYNEQFF
TGTGCCAGCAGTCTCACGTCCACCTACAATGAGCAGTTCTTC
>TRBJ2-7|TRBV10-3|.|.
CANLGVGQPYEQYF
TGTGCCAACCTAGGGGTTGGTCAGCCCTACGAGCAGTACTTC
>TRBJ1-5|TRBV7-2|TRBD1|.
CASSLDRGRTQPQHF
TGTGCCAGCAGCTTAGACAGGGGCCGCACTCAGCCCCAGCATTTT
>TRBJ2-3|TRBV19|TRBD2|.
CASSNLAGATDTQYF
TGTGCCAGTAGCAATCTAGCGGGGGCCACAGATACGCAGTATTTT
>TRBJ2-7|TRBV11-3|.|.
CASSLQGTYEQYF
TGTGCCAGCAGCTTGCAGGGGACCTACGAGCAGTACTTC
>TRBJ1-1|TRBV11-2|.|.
CASSLEFGSRNTEAFF
TGTGCCAGCAGCTTAGAGTTCGGCAGCAGGAACACTGAAGCTTTCTTT
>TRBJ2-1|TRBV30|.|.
CAWSPGYNEQFF
TGTGCCTGGAGTCCCGGCTACAATGAGCAGTTCTTC
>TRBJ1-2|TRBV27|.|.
CASSLRGYGYTF
TGTGCCAGCAGTTTACGAGGGTATGGCTACACCTTC